Listed below are T cell receptor beta chains from one sample, sequenced in a study of hypomethylating agent response in myelodysplastic syndrome. Measured with immunoSEQ multiplex PCR; TCRdb has only the in-frame clones, and not every one. The data contain some 9,600 clones, more than 80% of them singletons. This specimen was bone marrow, taken before or after starting hypomethylating agent treatment for myelodysplastic syndrome (not recorded which). The receptor set was obtained from a human donor with myelodysplastic syndrome. Each CDR3 is given with its conserved first and last residue. Fields, in order: D gene, clone size, V gene, J gene, CDR3 DNA, CDR3 protein. A D gene is named only where the DNA matches it firmly. The size entry is marked missing in some rows and otherwise reads once, few, many or a size class.

-	-	TRBV7-6	TRBJ2-3	TGTGCCAGCAGCATGGGCCTTTCTGCGTCGGATACGCAGTATTTT	CASSMGLSASDTQYF
-	-	TRBV27	TRBJ2-4	TGTGCCAGCAGTGGACTCGGCGGTGCCAAAAACATTCAGTACTTC	CASSGLGGAKNIQYF
TRBD2	-	TRBV4-2	TRBJ2-1	TGTGCCAGCAGCCCGACTAGCGGGAGTCGGAATGAGCAGTTCTTC	CASSPTSGSRNEQFF
TRBD1	-	TRBV7-2	TRBJ1-2	TGTGCCAGCAGCTTAACCTCAGGGGGCAGCTATGGCTACACCTTC	CASSLTSGGSYGYTF
-	-	TRBV5-8	TRBJ1-5	TGTGCCAGCAGCTTTTCCCGGACAGTAGAGGGGCATCAGCCCCAGCATTTT	CASSFSRTVEGHQPQHF
TRBD1	-	TRBV11-1	TRBJ2-7	TGTGCCAGCAGCCCACGGACAGGGGGCTACGAGCAGTACTTC	CASSPRTGGYEQYF
-	once	TRBV11-2	TRBJ2-5	TGTGCCAGCAGCTTTGTAGAAGAGACCCAGTACTTC	CASSFVEETQYF
-	-	TRBV30	TRBJ1-1	TGTGCCTGGAGTCGGATGAACACTGAAGCTTTCTTT	CAWSRMNTEAFF
-	-	TRBV6-1	TRBJ2-1	TGTGCCAGCAAGGCGGGTTTGGGGAATGAGCAGTTCTTC	CASKAGLGNEQFF
TRBD1	few	TRBV2	TRBJ1-1	TGTGCCAGCGCGCGACAGGGGAACACTGAAGCTTTCTTT	CASARQGNTEAFF
-	-	TRBV5-1	TRBJ2-5	TGCGCCAGCAGCTCGGACGTGGTGACCCAGTACTTC	CASSSDVVTQYF
-	-	TRBV10-3	TRBJ1-5	TGTGCCATCAGTGAGGTGGGGCCGGGGAGCAATCAGCCCCAGCATTTT	CAISEVGPGSNQPQHF
TRBD1	-	TRBV6-5	TRBJ1-2	TGTGCCAGCAGTTATTCCGGGACAGCTCACTATGGCTACACCTTC	CASSYSGTAHYGYTF
TRBD2	-	TRBV5-1	TRBJ2-1	TGCGCCAGCAGCTTGGCTTCGGCGGGGGGCCGTGGTGAGCAGTTCTTC	CASSLASAGGRGEQFF
-	-	TRBV21-1	TRBJ2-1	TGTGCCAGCTTTAAAGGTCGGCACTGCAACCTCTCCTACAATGAGCAGTTCTTC	CASFKGRHCNLSYNEQFF
-	-	TRBV7-2	TRBJ1-2	TGTGCCAGCAGCTTAGCATGGGCCCCCTCCTATGGCTACACCTTC	CASSLAWAPSYGYTF